A selection of T cell receptor beta chains follows, all from one sample in a study of cytomegalovirus exposure and HLA in healthy donors. TCRdb's table, derived via immunoSEQ multiplex PCR, lists solely in-frame clones and lacks some. This sample's clone table lists 80,000 to 100,000 clones. The sample taken for sequencing was PBMCs. All receptors derive from a woman aged 25-40 years in good health and CMV-seronegative. Both conserved end residues are part of each CDR3. The order of the fields is V gene, D gene, J gene, CDR3 protein, CDR3 DNA. A D gene is named only where the DNA matches it firmly.

V: TRBV7-2; D: TRBD2; J: TRBJ2-3; CDR3: CASSPWTSRRTDTQYF; DNA: TGTGCCAGCAGCCCATGGACTAGCCGACGAACAGATACGCAGTATTTT
V: TRBV14; D: TRBD1; J: TRBJ2-4; CDR3: CASSRWDRSSKNIQYF; DNA: TGTGCCAGCAGCCGGTGGGACAGGTCAAGCAAAAACATTCAGTACTTC
V: TRBV2; D: NA; J: TRBJ2-7; CDR3: CASIPDSSYEQYF; DNA: TGTGCCAGCATTCCAGACAGTTCCTACGAGCAGTACTTC
V: TRBV6-5; D: TRBD1; J: TRBJ1-4; CDR3: CASRRQGENEKLFF; DNA: TGTGCCAGCAGACGACAGGGGGAAAACGAAAAACTGTTTTTT
V: TRBV5-6; D: TRBD2; J: TRBJ2-1; CDR3: CASSVLAGTYNEQFF; DNA: TGTGCCAGCAGCGTCCTAGCGGGGACCTACAATGAGCAGTTCTTC
V: TRBV19; D: TRBD1; J: TRBJ1-1; CDR3: CASSISTGRNTEAFF; DNA: TGTGCCAGTAGTATCTCGACAGGGAGGAACACTGAAGCTTTCTTT
V: TRBV5-6; D: NA; J: TRBJ1-1; CDR3: CASSLVFGEWTEAFF; DNA: TGTGCCAGCAGCTTGGTGTTCGGGGAATGGACTGAAGCTTTCTTT
V: TRBV6-5; D: NA; J: TRBJ1-1; CDR3: CASTARGAVNTEAFF; DNA: TGTGCCAGCACCGCCCGGGGGGCCGTGAACACTGAAGCTTTCTTT
V: TRBV5-1; D: TRBD1; J: TRBJ1-1; CDR3: CASAWTGGTEAFF; DNA: TGCGCCAGCGCCTGGACAGGGGGCACTGAAGCTTTCTTT
V: TRBV6-5; D: NA; J: TRBJ1-1; CDR3: CASSWSGMNTEAFF; DNA: TGTGCCAGCAGTTGGTCGGGAATGAACACTGAAGCTTTCTTT
V: TRBV27; D: TRBD1; J: TRBJ1-3; CDR3: CASSIDGTGVNTIYF; DNA: TGTGCCAGCAGTATAGACGGGACAGGGGTAAACACCATATATTTT
V: TRBV28; D: NA; J: TRBJ1-5; CDR3: CASSWPEIYSNQPQHF; DNA: TGTGCCAGCAGTTGGCCAGAAATTTATAGCAATCAGCCCCAGCATTTT
V: TRBV5-1; D: TRBD2; J: TRBJ2-7; CDR3: CASGTSGNSYEQYF; DNA: TGCGCCAGCGGTACTAGCGGGAACTCCTACGAGCAGTACTTC
V: TRBV9; D: NA; J: TRBJ2-6; CDR3: CASSAKPGQMSSGANVLTF; DNA: TGTGCCAGCAGCGCCAAACCGGGACAAATGAGCTCTGGGGCCAACGTCCTGACTTTC
V: TRBV27; D: NA; J: TRBJ1-6; CDR3: CASSPGTSRPPLHF; DNA: TGTGCCAGCAGTCCCGGGACATCCCGTCCCCCCCTCCACTTT
V: TRBV6-5; D: TRBD1; J: TRBJ1-2; CDR3: CASSKFRDSDYTF; DNA: TGTGCCAGCAGTAAATTCCGGGACAGTGACTACACCTTC
V: TRBV9; D: NA; J: TRBJ2-7; CDR3: CASSVAPGSSYEQYF; DNA: TGTGCCAGCAGCGTAGCTCCAGGAAGCTCCTACGAGCAGTACTTC
V: TRBV28; D: TRBD1; J: TRBJ2-7; CDR3: CASSQDRVEQYF; DNA: TGTGCCAGCAGCCAAGACAGGGTTGAGCAGTACTTC
V: TRBV5-1; D: TRBD1; J: TRBJ1-2; CDR3: CASSLTGTGFTGDGYTF; DNA: TGCGCCAGCAGCTTAACCGGGACAGGGTTTACGGGAGATGGCTACACCTTC
V: TRBV18; D: TRBD1; J: TRBJ1-1; CDR3: CASSPPVTGKDAFF; DNA: TGTGCCAGCTCACCACCAGTGACAGGGAAGGATGCTTTCTTT